Listed here are 8 T cell receptor beta chains from one sample, sequenced in a study of spatial heterogeneity in lung cancer. TCRdb independently ran MiXCR on the 5' RACE reads; one entry per CDR3 protein. The sample carries some 100,000 distinct CDR3 sequences, 12% recorded once. Described time point: sample taken at primary tumor resection. Whole RNA, isolated from tumor, nontumor lung or frozen PBMC, was sequenced without prior sorting. This material consisted of PBMCs, taken at surgery. Receptors originate from a male donor with early-stage non-small cell lung cancer.

V and J are TRBV4-3 and TRBJ2-7, with D unclear. The CDR3 contains 13 residues. Germline loops: CDR1 LGHNA, CDR2 YSLEER. Trimming removed 0 bases at V and 7 bases at J, with 10 bases between. CDR3 region: CASSQDLRREQYF. In DNA, the CDR3 is TGCGCCAGCAGCCAAGATCTCCGCCGGGAGCAGTACTTC.

The rearrangement uses TRBV7-3 and TRBJ2-3, with D possibly being TRBD1 or TRBD2 (5 bases each). This CDR3 spans 17 amino acids. Germline V gene sequence: CDR1 SGHTA, CDR2 FQGTGA. Trimming stripped 5 bases from V and 4 bases from J, with 22 bases between. The CDR3 DNA reads as TGTGCCAGCAGCCCGGCTGTCGGGGTTGGGACCGCAGATACGCAGTATTTT. Translation gives CASSPAVGVGTADTQYF. Using reference TRBV7-3 and TRBJ2-3 for the parts outside the CDR3, the full variable domain is GAGVSQTPSNKVTEKGKYVELRCDPISGHTALYWYRQSLGQGPEFLIYFQGTGAADDSGLPNDRFFAVRPEGSVSTLKIQRTERGDSAVYLCASSPAVGVGTADTQYFGPGTRLTVL.

This clonotype was detected ten times or more. The rearrangement uses TRBV27 and TRBJ2-1; 11 positions agree with TRBD2. In germline, CDR1 is MNHEY, CDR2 SMNVEV (reference sequence). Trimming cost V 5 bases and J 3 bases; bases outside gene matches: 21. The CDR3 contains 21 residues. The DNA for the CDR3 is TGTGCCAGCAGTCCCGACAGGGAATCTAGCGGGGGGTTCTTCCTCTACAATGAGCAGTTCTTC. Protein product: CASSPDRESSGGFFLYNEQFF.

The chain employs TRBV6-5 and TRBJ1-4, with TRBD1 identical over 9 bases. J gave up 3 bases and V 4 bases, and 9 bases lay outside the gene matches. The germline gives CDR1 MNHEY, CDR2 SVGAGI. CDR3 size: 17 residues. CDR3 region: CASSSPGQGKANEKLFF. In DNA, the CDR3 is TGTGCCAGCAGTTCCCCTGGACAGGGGAAGGCTAATGAAAAACTGTTTTTT.

In this sample, this clonotype turned up a few times. The chain recombines TRBV12-3 or TRBV12-4 with TRBJ2-5; the D gene is possibly TRBD2 (5 bases). The CDR3 extends over 13 amino acids. V was trimmed by 5 bases and J by 2 bases, leaving 9 bases between them. CDR3 DNA sequence: TGTGCCAGCAGTCCGGGAAGGCAAGAGACCCAGTACTTC. Translation: CASSPGRQETQYF.

This clonotype was detected ten times or more. The chain employs TRBV9 and TRBJ2-7; D unresolved. CDR1 SGDLS and CDR2 YYNGEE come from the germline V gene. The CDR3 is made up of 14 amino acids. V was trimmed by 4 bases and J by 5 bases, leaving 16 bases between them. CDR3 sequence reads: CASSPRSLAHEQYF. The CDR3 nucleotides are TGTGCCAGCAGCCCACGGTCCCTGGCCCACGAGCAGTACTTC. Complete variable domain (other parts from reference TRBV9 and TRBJ2-7): DSGVTQTPKHLITATGQRVTLRCSPRSGDLSVYWYQQSLDQGLQFLIQYYNGEERAKGNILERFSAQQFPDLHSELNLSSLELGDSALYFCASSPRSLAHEQYFGPGTRLTVT.

The chain recombines TRBV20-1 with TRBJ1-5, with no clear D. V was cut by 6 bases and J by 7 bases, with 7 bases left in between. Germline CDR1 DFQATT, CDR2 SNEGSKA (reference sequence). CDR3 length: 10 residues. The CDR3 protein is CSAKGQPQHF. For the CDR3, the DNA is TGCAGTGCAAAAGGGCAGCCCCAGCATTTT.

Comments on this clonotype: This may be a read error, as it is one base from a much larger clone. The chain joins TRBV20-1 to TRBJ2-1, with D unresolved. In germline, CDR1 is DFQATT, CDR2 SNEGSKA (reference sequence). The CDR3 runs to 13 residues. The CDR3 sequence: CGARDEAPLRQFF. DNA for the CDR3: TGCGGTGCTAGAGACGAGGCTCCGCTTCGGCAGTTCTTC.